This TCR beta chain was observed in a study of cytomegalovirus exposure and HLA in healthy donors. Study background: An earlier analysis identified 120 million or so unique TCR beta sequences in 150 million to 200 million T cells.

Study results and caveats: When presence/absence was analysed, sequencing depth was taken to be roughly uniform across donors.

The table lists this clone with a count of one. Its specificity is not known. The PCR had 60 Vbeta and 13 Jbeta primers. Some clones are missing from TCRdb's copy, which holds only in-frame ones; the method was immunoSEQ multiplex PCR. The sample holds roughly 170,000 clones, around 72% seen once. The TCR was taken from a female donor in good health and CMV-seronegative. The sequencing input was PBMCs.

The CDR3 loop is CAMSGQGPKPYEQYF. The CDR3 region has the DNA TGTGCCATGTCGGGACAGGGGCCGAAACCCTACGAGCAGTACTTC. V usage is TRBV10-3 and J usage is TRBJ2-7; 10 bases match TRBD1. Germline CDR1 is ENHRY and CDR2 is SYGVKD. The CDR3 covers 15 residues. The V and J ends lost 9 bases and 2 bases, in that order; junction bases with no gene match: 10.